The source of this T cell receptor beta chain is a study of cytomegalovirus exposure and HLA in healthy donors. Germline CDR1 is SGHNT and CDR2 is YYREEE (reference sequence). The CDR3 is made up of 15 amino acids. J lost 9 bases, V lost 2 bases, and 9 bases had no gene match. In the PCR, 60 Vbeta and 13 Jbeta primers were used. The protocol was immunoSEQ multiplex PCR, while the TCRdb copy is restricted to in-frame clones and leaves out a portion. The sample gives some 80,000 clones, about 79% of which show up once; approximately 1.6% is in the top ten. In this sample, this clone turned up a few times.

The sequenced sample was PBMCs. This sequence originates from a man between 40 and 49 years old in good health and CMV-seronegative. The chain joins TRBV5-4 to TRBJ2-1, with 9 nucleotides matching TRBD2. In DNA, the CDR3 is TGTGCCAGCAGCTTCTCTCTAGCGGGACTAGGTGAGCAGTTCTTC. Its protein is CASSFSLAGLGEQFF. Looking up the rest from reference TRBV5-4 and TRBJ2-1 gives the full variable domain: ETGVTQSPTHLIKTRGQQVTLRCSSQSGHNTVSWYQQALGQGPQFIFQYYREEENGRGNFPPRFSGLQFPNYSSELNVNALELDDSALYLCASSFSLAGLGEQFFGPGTRLTVL.